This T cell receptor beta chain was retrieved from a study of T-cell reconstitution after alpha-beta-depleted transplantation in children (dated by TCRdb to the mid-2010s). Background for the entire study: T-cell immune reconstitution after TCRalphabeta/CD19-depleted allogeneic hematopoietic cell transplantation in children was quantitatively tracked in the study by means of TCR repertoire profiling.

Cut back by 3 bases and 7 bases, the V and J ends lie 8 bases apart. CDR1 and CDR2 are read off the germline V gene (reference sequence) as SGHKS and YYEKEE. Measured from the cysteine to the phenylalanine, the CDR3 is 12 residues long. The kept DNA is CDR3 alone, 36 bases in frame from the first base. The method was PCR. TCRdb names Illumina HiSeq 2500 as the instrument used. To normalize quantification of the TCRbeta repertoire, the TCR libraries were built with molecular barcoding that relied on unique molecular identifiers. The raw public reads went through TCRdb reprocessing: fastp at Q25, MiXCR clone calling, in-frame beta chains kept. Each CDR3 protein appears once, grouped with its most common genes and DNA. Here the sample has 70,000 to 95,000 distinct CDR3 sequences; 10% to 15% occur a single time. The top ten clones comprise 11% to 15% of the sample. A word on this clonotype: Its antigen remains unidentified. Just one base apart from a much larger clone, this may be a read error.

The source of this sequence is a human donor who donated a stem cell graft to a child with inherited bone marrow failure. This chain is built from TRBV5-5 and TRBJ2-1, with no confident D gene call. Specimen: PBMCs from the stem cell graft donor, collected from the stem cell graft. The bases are TGTGCCAGCAGCTGGGCCAGGAATGAGCAGTTCTTC. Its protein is CASSWARNEQFF.